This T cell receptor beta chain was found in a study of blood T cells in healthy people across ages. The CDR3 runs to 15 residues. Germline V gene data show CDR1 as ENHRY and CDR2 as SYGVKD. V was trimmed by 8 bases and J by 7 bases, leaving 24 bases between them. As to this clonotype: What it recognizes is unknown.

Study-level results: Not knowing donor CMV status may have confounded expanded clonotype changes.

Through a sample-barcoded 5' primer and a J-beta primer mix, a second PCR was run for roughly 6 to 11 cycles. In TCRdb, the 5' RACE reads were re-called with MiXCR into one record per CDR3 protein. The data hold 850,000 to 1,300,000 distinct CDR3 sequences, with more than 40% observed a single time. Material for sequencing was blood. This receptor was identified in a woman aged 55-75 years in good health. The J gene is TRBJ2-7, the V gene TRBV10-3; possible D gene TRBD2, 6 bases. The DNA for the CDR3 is TGTGCCATCGGGGGGATGGCGGCCAAATACAATGAGCAGTACTTC. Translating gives CAIGGMAAKYNEQYF.